This T cell receptor (delta chain) was documented in a study of gamma-delta T cells after stem cell transplantation. TCRdb reprocessed the RT-PCR reads using CATT. Here the sample spans thousands of delta-chain clones, 25% being singletons. The germline gives CDR1 TVYSNPD, CDR2 GDNSRS (reference sequence). V shed 4 bases and J shed 4 bases, with 16 bases lying between them. CDR3 size: 13 residues. In its sample, this clone is medium-sized (0.01 to 0.1%). The TCR comes from a human donor. It is not recorded whose cells these are; they may come from a transplant donor. Sequencing used gamma-delta T cells. The V call is TRDV3, the J call TRDJ1; D may be TRDD2 (6 bases). The CDR3 DNA reads TGTGCCTACTGGCCTTCCCGCCTCGATAAACTCATCTTT. Its protein is CAYWPSRLDKLIF.